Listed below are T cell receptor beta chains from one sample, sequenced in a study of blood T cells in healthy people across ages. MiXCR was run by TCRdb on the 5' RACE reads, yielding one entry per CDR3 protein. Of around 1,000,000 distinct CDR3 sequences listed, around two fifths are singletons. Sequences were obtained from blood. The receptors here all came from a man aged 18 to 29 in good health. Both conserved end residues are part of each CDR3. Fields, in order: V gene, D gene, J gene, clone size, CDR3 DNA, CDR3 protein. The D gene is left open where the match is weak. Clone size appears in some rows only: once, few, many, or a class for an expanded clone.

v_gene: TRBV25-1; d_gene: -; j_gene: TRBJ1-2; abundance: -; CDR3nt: TGTGCCAGCAGTGAATCTGGGGGAATGGGGCATGGCTACACCTTC; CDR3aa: CASSESGGMGHGYTF
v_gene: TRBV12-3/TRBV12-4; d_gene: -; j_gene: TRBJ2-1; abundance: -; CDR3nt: TGTGCCAGCATTACCGGGGTCGGTGAGCAGTTCTTC; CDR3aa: CASITGVGEQFF
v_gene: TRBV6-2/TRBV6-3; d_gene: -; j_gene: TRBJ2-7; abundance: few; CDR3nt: TGTGCCAGCAGGGGAGAGCCCTACGAGCAGTACTTC; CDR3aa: CASRGEPYEQYF
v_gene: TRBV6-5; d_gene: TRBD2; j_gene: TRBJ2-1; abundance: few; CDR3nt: TGTGCCAGCAGTCCGGGACTAGCGGCCGGTGAGCAGTTCTTC; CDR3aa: CASSPGLAAGEQFF
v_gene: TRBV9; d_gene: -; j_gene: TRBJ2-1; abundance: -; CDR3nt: TGTGCCAGCAGCGTAGAGGCGGGGATAATTAACAATGAGCAGTTCTTC; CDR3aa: CASSVEAGIINNEQFF
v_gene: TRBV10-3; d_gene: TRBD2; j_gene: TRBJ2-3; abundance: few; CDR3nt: TGTGCCATCAGTGATTTCAACGGGGGGGATACGCAGTATTTT; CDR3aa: CAISDFNGGDTQYF
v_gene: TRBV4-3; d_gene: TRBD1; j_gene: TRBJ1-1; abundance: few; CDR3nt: TGCGCCAGCAGCCAAGAGGGCGGGACAGGAAACACTGAAGCTTTCTTT; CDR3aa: CASSQEGGTGNTEAFF
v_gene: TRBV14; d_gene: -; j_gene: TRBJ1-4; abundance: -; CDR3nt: TGTGCCAGCAGCCCCATCTCGGTGGGTGGAAAACTGTTTTTT; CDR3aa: CASSPISVGGKLFF
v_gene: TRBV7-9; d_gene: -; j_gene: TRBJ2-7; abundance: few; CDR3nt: TGTGCCAGCAGCATCTTTACTGTTAGCTCCTACAATGAGCAGTACTTC; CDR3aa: CASSIFTVSSYNEQYF
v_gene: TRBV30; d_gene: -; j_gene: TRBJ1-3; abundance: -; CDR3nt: TGTGCCTGGAGTGTCGGGGAAGCTGGAAACACCATATATTTT; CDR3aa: CAWSVGEAGNTIYF
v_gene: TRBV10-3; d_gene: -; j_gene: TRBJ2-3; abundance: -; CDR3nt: TGTGCCATCAGTGCCTTTGGCGGGGGCCGGGGAGATACGCAGTATTTT; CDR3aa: CAISAFGGGRGDTQYF
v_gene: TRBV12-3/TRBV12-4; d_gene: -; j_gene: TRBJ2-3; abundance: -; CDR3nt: TGTGCCAGCAAACTTCCTGGGGGAATGGGCCCAGATACGCAGTATTTT; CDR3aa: CASKLPGGMGPDTQYF
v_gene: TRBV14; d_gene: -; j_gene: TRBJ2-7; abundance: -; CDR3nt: TGTGCCAGCAGCCAAAACGGCGGGGGACAATACAATGAGCAGTACTTC; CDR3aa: CASSQNGGGQYNEQYF
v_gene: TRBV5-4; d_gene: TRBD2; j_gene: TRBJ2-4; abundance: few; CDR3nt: TGTGCCAGCAGCTTGGGCGGGGGGACTAGCGGGGGGGCCGGGAACATTCAGTACTTC; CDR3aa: CASSLGGGTSGGAGNIQYF
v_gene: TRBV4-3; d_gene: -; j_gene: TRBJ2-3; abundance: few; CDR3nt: TGCGCCAGCAGCCAAGATCGGACAGAACTCACAGATACGCAGTATTTT; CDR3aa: CASSQDRTELTDTQYF
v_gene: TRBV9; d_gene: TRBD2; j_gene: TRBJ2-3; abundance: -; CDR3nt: TGTGCCAGCAGCGTACGAAGCGGGGGGAACACAGATACGCAGTATTTT; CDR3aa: CASSVRSGGNTDTQYF
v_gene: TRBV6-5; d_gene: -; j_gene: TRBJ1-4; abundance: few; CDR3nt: TGTGCCAGCGGGGACTCAGCAACTAATGAAAAACTGTTTTTT; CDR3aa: CASGDSATNEKLFF
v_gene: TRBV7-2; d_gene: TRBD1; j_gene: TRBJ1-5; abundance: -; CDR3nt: TGTGCCAGCAGCTCCACAGGGGGCGTCAATCAGCCCCAGCATTTT; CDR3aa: CASSSTGGVNQPQHF
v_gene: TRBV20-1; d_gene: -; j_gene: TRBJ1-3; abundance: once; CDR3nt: TGCAGTGCTAGAGAGGGAGGAACAGGCGGAAACACCATATATTTT; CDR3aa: CSAREGGTGGNTIYF
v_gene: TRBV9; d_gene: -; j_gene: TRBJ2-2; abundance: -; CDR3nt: TGTGCCAGCAGCGTAGATCCGGGAACGGACACCGGGGAGCTGTTTTTT; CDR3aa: CASSVDPGTDTGELFF
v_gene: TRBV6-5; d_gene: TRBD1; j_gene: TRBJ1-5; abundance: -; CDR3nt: TGTGCCAGCAGTCCCGGGACAGGGACGGGTCAGCCCCAGCATTTT; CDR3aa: CASSPGTGTGQPQHF
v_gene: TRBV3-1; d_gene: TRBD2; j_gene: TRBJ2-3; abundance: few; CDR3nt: TGTGCCAGCAGCCAAGAAAGGCTAGCGGGTACAGATACGCAGTATTTT; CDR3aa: CASSQERLAGTDTQYF
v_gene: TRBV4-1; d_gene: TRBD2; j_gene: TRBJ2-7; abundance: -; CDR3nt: TGCGCCAGCAGCCAAGAAAAGTGGGGGGGTATCTACGAGCAGTACTTC; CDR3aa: CASSQEKWGGIYEQYF
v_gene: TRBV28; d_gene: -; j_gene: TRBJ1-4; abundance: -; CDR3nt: TGTGCCAGCAGTTTAAGCGGGCAGGGACAAAAACTGTTTTTT; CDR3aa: CASSLSGQGQKLFF
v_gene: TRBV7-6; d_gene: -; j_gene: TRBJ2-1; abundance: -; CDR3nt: TGTGCCAGCAGTGACAGCGGTGGGGGACCCTACAATGAGCAGTTCTTC; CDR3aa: CASSDSGGGPYNEQFF
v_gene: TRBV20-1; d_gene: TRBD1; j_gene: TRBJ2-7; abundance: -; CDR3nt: TGCAGTGCTCACCCGGGACAGGGAGGTTGGGAGCAGTACTTC; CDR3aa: CSAHPGQGGWEQYF
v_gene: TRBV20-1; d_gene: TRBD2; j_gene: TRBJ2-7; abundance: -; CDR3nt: TGCAGTGCCACTAGCGGCTCCTACGAGCAGTACTTC; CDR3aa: CSATSGSYEQYF
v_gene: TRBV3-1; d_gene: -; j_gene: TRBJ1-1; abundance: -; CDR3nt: TGTGCCAGCAGCCATGCCGGGCCACAGAACACTGAAGCTTTCTTT; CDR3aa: CASSHAGPQNTEAFF
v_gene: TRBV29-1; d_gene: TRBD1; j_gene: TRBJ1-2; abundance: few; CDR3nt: TGCAGCGCTACAGGGGGGGAGCATGGCTACACCTTC; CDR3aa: CSATGGEHGYTF
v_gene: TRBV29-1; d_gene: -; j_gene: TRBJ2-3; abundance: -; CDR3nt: TGCAGCGTTATTCTGGGCGTGGTCACAGATACGCAGTATTTT; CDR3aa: CSVILGVVTDTQYF
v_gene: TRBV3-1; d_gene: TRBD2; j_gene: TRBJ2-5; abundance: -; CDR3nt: TGTGCCAGCAGCCAAGATTTCGCTAGCGGGGCTGGGGATGAGCAGTACTTC; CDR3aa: CASSQDFASGAGDEQYF
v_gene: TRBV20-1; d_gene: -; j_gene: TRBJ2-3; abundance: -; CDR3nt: TGCAGTGGAACAGGGGAGCGGGGTAGCACAGATACGCAGTATTTT; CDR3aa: CSGTGERGSTDTQYF
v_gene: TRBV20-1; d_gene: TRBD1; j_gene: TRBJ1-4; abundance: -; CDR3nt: TGCAGTGCTCGAGACCACAGGGGGCTTAGTGAAAAACTGTTTTTT; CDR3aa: CSARDHRGLSEKLFF
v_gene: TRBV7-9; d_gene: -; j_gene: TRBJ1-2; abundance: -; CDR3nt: TGTGCCAGCAGCTTACCTACGACGTGGGGCTATGGCTACACCTTC; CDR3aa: CASSLPTTWGYGYTF
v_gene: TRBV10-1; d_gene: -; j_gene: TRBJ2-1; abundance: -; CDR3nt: TGCGCCAGCAGTCCCACCCGGGGATTCAATGAGCAGTTCTTC; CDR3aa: CASSPTRGFNEQFF
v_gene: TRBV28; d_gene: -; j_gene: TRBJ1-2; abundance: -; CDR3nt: TGTGCCAGCAGTTCCGGCGGGTGGTATGGCTACACCTTC; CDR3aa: CASSSGGWYGYTF
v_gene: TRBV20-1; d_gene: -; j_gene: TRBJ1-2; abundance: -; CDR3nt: TGCAGTGCTCGCTACAGGGAAAACTATGGCTACACCTTC; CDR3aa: CSARYRENYGYTF
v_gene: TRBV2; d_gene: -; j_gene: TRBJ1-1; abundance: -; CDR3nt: TGTGCCAGCAGTCCAGGGGCCCCTGAAGCTTTCTTT; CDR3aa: CASSPGAPEAFF
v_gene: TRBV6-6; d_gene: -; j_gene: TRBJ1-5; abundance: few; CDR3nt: TGTGCCAGCACCACGAGGGTTACGGGGGGCGTATTCCAGCCCCAGCATTTT; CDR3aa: CASTTRVTGGVFQPQHF
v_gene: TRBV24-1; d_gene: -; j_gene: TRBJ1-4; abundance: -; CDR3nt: TGTGCCACCAGTGACCCCGACCCTCACGTGGAAAAACTGTTTTTT; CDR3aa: CATSDPDPHVEKLFF
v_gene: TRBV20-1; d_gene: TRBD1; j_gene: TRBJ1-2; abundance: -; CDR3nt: TGCAGTGCGCCCGGACAGGGATACTATGGCTACACCTTC; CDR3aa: CSAPGQGYYGYTF
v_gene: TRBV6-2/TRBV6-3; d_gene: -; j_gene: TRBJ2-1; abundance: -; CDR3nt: TGTGCCAGCAAAGGGCCAGGCTCCTACAATGAGCAGTTCTTC; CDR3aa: CASKGPGSYNEQFF
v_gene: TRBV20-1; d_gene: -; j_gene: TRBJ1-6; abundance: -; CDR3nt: TGCAGTGCTAGAGTGGGACCAACTAATTCACCCCTCCACTTT; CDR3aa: CSARVGPTNSPLHF